The clone carrying this T cell receptor (beta chain) was counted at least ten times. The antigen remains undetermined. The sample is drawn from a study of T cell repertoires in cytomegalovirus infection. Study background: Matching HLA type, along with CMV infection, was indicated by public TCR beta signatures. Broader study findings: Predominance within the ex vivo response was attributable to HLA-C-restricted CMV-specific TCR beta clonotypes.

MiXCR, run by TCRdb on the reads, gives a single entry per CDR3 protein. The profile covers roughly 310,000 distinct CDR3 sequences, with almost 30% appearing a single time and around 18% taken by the ten largest. Trimming stripped 3 bases from V and 1 base from J, with 12 bases between. The CDR3 is 15 amino acids. Germline V gene data show CDR1 as SEHNR and CDR2 as FQNEAQ (reference sequence). This specimen was cultured PBMCs, taken from culture after CMV antigen stimulation. The receptor comes from a human donor in good health (CMV status not recorded). Some clones in this sample may be carry-over from other donors' samples. V usage is TRBV7-9 and J usage is TRBJ1-2; D might be TRBD1 (5 bases). The CDR3 coding sequence is TGTGCCAGCAGCTTTGGGGGAGCAGTTAACTATGGCTACACCTTC. Translation gives CASSFGGAVNYGYTF.